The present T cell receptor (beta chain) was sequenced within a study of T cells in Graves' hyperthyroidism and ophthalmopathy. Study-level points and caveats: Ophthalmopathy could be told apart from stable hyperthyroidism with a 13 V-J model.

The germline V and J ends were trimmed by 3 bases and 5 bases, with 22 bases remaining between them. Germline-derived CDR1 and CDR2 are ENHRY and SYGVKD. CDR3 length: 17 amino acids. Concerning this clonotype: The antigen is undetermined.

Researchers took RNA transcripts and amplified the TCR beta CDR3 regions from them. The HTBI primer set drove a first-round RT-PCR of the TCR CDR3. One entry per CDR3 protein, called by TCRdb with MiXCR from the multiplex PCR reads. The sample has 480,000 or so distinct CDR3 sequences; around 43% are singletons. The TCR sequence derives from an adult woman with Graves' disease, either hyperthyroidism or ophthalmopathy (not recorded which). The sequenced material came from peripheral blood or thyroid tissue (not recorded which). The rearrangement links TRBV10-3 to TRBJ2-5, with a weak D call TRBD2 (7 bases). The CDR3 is CAISEGQDGGRGETQYF. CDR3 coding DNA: TGTGCCATCAGTGAAGGGCAGGACGGGGGGCGAGGGGAGACCCAGTACTTC.